These 20 T cell receptor beta chains originate from one sample sequenced in a study of long-term antiretroviral therapy in people with HIV. With survey level as its setting, the immunoSEQ assay was v3.0. TCRdb keeps only in-frame clones here, not all; method: immunoSEQ multiplex PCR. The sample includes 18,000 or so clones, roughly 78% of them seen just once. This specimen consisted of unsorted PBMCs, obtained at the start of antiretroviral therapy, before treatment. Every receptor here comes from a woman aged 40 to 55 with HIV.

The chain employs TRBV10-3 and TRBJ1-1; TRBD1 aligns across 7 bases. The CDR3 is 15 amino acids. With V trimmed by 2 bases and J by 0 bases, 3 bases remained unmatched. Germline V lookup: CDR1 ENHRY, CDR2 SYGVKD. The CDR3 protein is CAISEEQGMNTEAFF. The DNA of the CDR3 is TGTGCCATCAGTGAGGAACAGGGGATGAACACTGAAGCTTTCTTT.

This clone was counted once. The V gene is TRBV9, the J gene TRBJ1-6; 11 bases are shared with TRBD1. CDR3 size: 17 residues. With 0 bases clipped from V and 8 bases from J, the junction kept 7 bases outside the gene matches. Germline CDR1 reads SGDLS; CDR2 reads YYNGEE. CDR3 protein: CASSVDGTGGRDSPLHF. The CDR3 DNA sequence: TGTGCCAGCAGCGTAGACGGGACAGGGGGGCGGGATTCACCCCTCCACTTT.

This clone showed up just once. This chain joins TRBV27 and TRBJ2-2; D unclear. Trimming shortened V by 3 bases and J by 1 base, and 9 bases separated the two germline ends. Looked up from germline, CDR1 is MNHEY and CDR2 is SMNVEV (reference sequence). This CDR3 contains 15 residues. CDR3 nucleotide sequence: TGTGCCAGCAGTTTTGCAGGACGGAACACCGGGGAGCTGTTTTTT. It translates to CASSFAGRNTGELFF.

CDR3 region: CASKSRGLNTEAFF. CDR3 in DNA: TGTGCCAGCAAAAGCCGGGGTTTGAACACTGAAGCTTTCTTT. The chain couples TRBV19 to TRBJ1-1; D unclear. The CDR3 consists of 14 residues. Trimming shortened V by 9 bases and J by 0 bases, and 14 bases separated the two germline ends. Germline V gene sequence: CDR1 LNHDA, CDR2 SQIVND (reference sequence).

This chain joins TRBV7-2 and TRBJ1-4; D unresolved. The CDR3 has 14 amino acids. The V end was cut by 4 bases, the J end by 7 bases, with 13 bases between. Germline lookup yields CDR1 SGHTA and CDR2 FQGNSA. The DNA of the CDR3 is TGTGCCAGCAGCTCTAGTTATTCGGGTGAAAAACTGTTTTTT. Translating it yields CASSSSYSGEKLFF.

J is TRBJ2-1 and V is TRBV7-7; D is uncertain. CDR1 is SSHAT and CDR2 is FNYEAQ in the germline V gene (reference sequence). This CDR3 spans 15 amino acids. V was trimmed by 0 bases and J by 8 bases, leaving 14 bases between them. The CDR3 coding sequence is TGTGCCAGCAGCTTAGCGCGTCGACCTTTGGATGAGCAGTTCTTC. This encodes CASSLARRPLDEQFF.

J is TRBJ2-2 and V is TRBV7-8; D ambiguous. V lost 1 base and J 6 bases, leaving 12 bases between the germline ends. CDR1 and CDR2 (germline): SGHVS, FQNEAQ. CDR3 length: 15 residues. In DNA form, the CDR3 reads TGTGCCAGCAGCTTAGTATTTTATGGGTCCGGGGAGCTGTTTTTT. It specifies CASSLVFYGSGELFF.

The chain links TRBV28 to TRBJ2-3; D call uncertain. V lost 5 bases and J 3 bases, leaving 6 bases between the germline ends. CDR1 is MDHEN and CDR2 is SYDVKM in the germline V gene. CDR3 size: 12 residues. The CDR3 DNA reads TGTGCCAGCAGTGTGAGTACAGATACGCAGTATTTT. Protein: CASSVSTDTQYF.

The table lists this clone with a count of one. The chain links TRBV6-1 to TRBJ2-2; D might be TRBD1 (6 bases). In germline, CDR1 is MNHNS, CDR2 SASEGT. This CDR3 spans 14 amino acids. Trimming pared 4 bases from V and 6 bases from J, leaving 12 bases between. The CDR3 reads CASSVSDRSGELFF. The CDR3, as DNA: TGTGCCAGCAGTGTTTCCGACAGGTCCGGGGAGCTGTTTTTT.

This sequence joins TRBV10-3 and TRBJ1-6; 7 nucleotides line up with TRBD1. CDR1 ENHRY and CDR2 SYGVKD come from the germline V gene. Germline trimming cut 3 bases from V and 9 bases from J; bases unmatched to any gene: 8. This CDR3 comprises 15 residues. The CDR3 DNA is TGTGCCATCAGTGACCCGGGACAGTTTACTTCACCCCTCCACTTT. Its protein product is CAISDPGQFTSPLHF.

There are a few counts of this clone. The rearrangement joins TRBV19 to TRBJ1-2, with 9 nucleotides matching TRBD1. The CDR3 totals 15 residues. Per germline, CDR1 LNHDA and CDR2 SQIVND (reference sequence). V was pared by 6 bases and J by 4 bases, with 9 bases of the junction left unmatched. The CDR3 sequence is CASRPGQGKTYGYTF. CDR3 coding DNA: TGTGCCAGTAGACCGGGACAGGGCAAAACCTATGGCTACACCTTC. Combining the CDR3 with reference TRBV19 and TRBJ1-2 gives the whole variable domain DGGITQSPKYLFRKEGQNVTLSCEQNLNHDAMYWYRQDPGQGLRLIYYSQIVNDFQKGDIAEGYSVSREKKESFPLTVTSAQKNPTAFYLCASRPGQGKTYGYTFGSGTRLTVV.

This chain joins TRBV30 and TRBJ2-7; D possibly corresponds to TRBD2 (6 bases). Germline V CDR1 and CDR2: GTSNPN, SVGIG (reference sequence). The CDR3 length is 13 residues. V was shortened by 5 bases and J by 4 bases, with 15 bases between the two germline ends. CDR3 protein: CAWDTSLGYEQYF. CDR3 DNA sequence: TGTGCCTGGGACACTAGCTTGGGATACGAGCAGTACTTC.

This clone has more than one count but fewer than ten. The germline gene is not matched at one end of the junction; a read error may be the cause. The chain has TRBV7-8 and TRBJ1-1, with D hard to call. The CDR3 consists of 11 residues. Germline assignment: CDR1 SGHVS and CDR2 FQNEAQ. The CDR3 bases are TGTGCCTGCAGGTTCGGCACTGAAGCTTTCTTT. It specifies CACRFGTEAFF.

The chain employs TRBV9 and TRBJ2-2; 9 bases are shared with TRBD1. The CDR3 has 17 residues. V gave up 1 base and J gave up 5 bases; unmatched junction bases: 9. The germline V gene encodes CDR1 SGDLS and CDR2 YYNGEE. This CDR3 is CASSVTTLDRGTGELFF. CDR3 coding DNA: TGTGCCAGCAGCGTAACTACCCTGGACAGGGGAACCGGGGAGCTGTTTTTT.

The chain links TRBV28 to TRBJ1-1; tentative D call: TRBD1 (5 bases). This CDR3 is 14 amino acids long. CDR1 is MDHEN and CDR2 is SYDVKM in the germline V gene. V gave up 1 base and J gave up 1 base, with 7 bases separating them. CDR3 region: CASSLLGGNTEAFF. The DNA of the CDR3 is TGTGCCAGCAGTTTATTGGGGGGGAACACTGAAGCTTTCTTT.

This clone turned up a few times. The chain carries TRBV6-1 and TRBJ1-2; 9 bases match TRBD1. The junction had 5 bases not matched to a gene; V was cut back by 7 bases and J by 2 bases. There are 14 residues in the CDR3. Germline CDR1 is MNHNS and CDR2 is SASEGT. For the CDR3, the DNA is TGTGCCAGCACTTGGGACAGGGCCAACTATGGCTACACCTTC. Translating gives CASTWDRANYGYTF.

This clone was detected once. The chain carries TRBV7-8 and TRBJ2-7, with 8 nucleotides matching TRBD1. Germline trimming cut 5 bases from V and 7 bases from J; bases unmatched to any gene: 13. CDR1 and CDR2 from the germline V gene are SGHVS and FQNEAQ. This CDR3 has 15 amino acids. The CDR3 region is CASSPDGTGGYEQYF. DNA of the CDR3: TGTGCCAGCAGCCCAGACGGGACAGGAGGTTATGAGCAGTACTTC.

The chain recombines TRBV5-6 with TRBJ2-7; D remains ambiguous. V lost 3 bases and J lost 7, with 14 bases in between. The CDR3 is made up of 13 amino acids. The germline gives CDR1 SGHDT, CDR2 YYEEEE. The CDR3 sequence: CASSSLLYGEQYF. CDR3 DNA sequence: TGTGCCAGCAGCTCCCTCCTTTATGGAGAGCAGTACTTC.

Written as DNA, the CDR3 is TGTGCCAGCAGCCGTAAATCGACCACAGATACGCAGTATTTT. This sequence encodes CASSRKSTTDTQYF. The chain links TRBV5-6 to TRBJ2-3; D call uncertain. This CDR3 spans 14 amino acids. The germline V gene encodes CDR1 SGHDT and CDR2 YYEEEE. Trimming took 4 bases from V and 2 from J, leaving 11 bases between them. Based on the CDR3 plus reference TRBV5-6 and TRBJ2-3, the full variable domain is DAGVTQSPTHLIKTRGQQVTLRCSPKSGHDTVSWYQQALGQGPQFIFQYYEEEERQRGNFPDRFSGHQFPNYSSELNVNALLLGDSALYLCASSRKSTTDTQYFGPGTRLTVL.

J is TRBJ2-3 and V is TRBV5-4, with D perhaps matching TRBD2 (6 bases). From germline, CDR1 is SGHNT and CDR2 YYREEE (reference sequence). V was shortened by 4 bases and J by 3 bases, with 18 bases between the two germline ends. The CDR3 is made up of 16 amino acids. CDR3 protein: CASSMGLAGITDTQYF. The CDR3 nucleotides read TGTGCCAGCAGCATGGGGTTGGCGGGGATAACAGATACGCAGTATTTT.